One sample yielded the 18 T cell receptor beta chains listed below, sequenced in a study of CD8 T cells in Susac syndrome. Random hexamers were used to reverse transcribe the RNA input (about 0.45 to 1 ug). MiXCR was run by TCRdb on the immunoSEQ multiplex PCR reads, yielding one entry per CDR3 protein. The table shows some 95,000 distinct CDR3 sequences, with over 85% occurring only once. Material for sequencing was CD8+ T cells from PBMCs. The receptors shown here come from a human donor in good health.

This sequence joins TRBV27 and TRBJ1-2; D ambiguous. This CDR3 region has 13 residues. CDR1 and CDR2 (germline): MNHEY, SMNVEV (reference sequence). V was trimmed by 3 bases and J by 0 bases, leaving 5 bases between them. CDR3 nucleotide sequence: TGTGCCAGCAGTTTTACTCCTAACTATGGCTACACCTTC. Protein product: CASSFTPNYGYTF.

The CDR3 bases are TGTGCCAGCAGCCACGAAACATACGAGCAGTACTTC. This gives the protein CASSHETYEQYF. V and J are TRBV13 and TRBJ2-7; unclear D gene. The CDR3 consists of 12 residues. Germline V gene data show CDR1 as PRHDT and CDR2 as FYEKMQ (reference sequence). Between the trimmed V and J ends, which lost 5 bases and 4 bases, there was a span of 9 bases.

This chain joins TRBV4-1 and TRBJ2-7; D ambiguous. With 1 base removed from V and 0 bases from J, the gap between germline ends came to 10 bases. The CDR3 loop spans 15 amino acids. Per the germline V gene, CDR1 is MGHRA and CDR2 is YSYEKL. CDR3 protein: CASSQGYGSSYEQYF. Written as DNA, the CDR3 is TGCGCCAGCAGCCAAGGGTATGGCAGCTCCTACGAGCAGTACTTC.

V usage is TRBV4-1 and J usage is TRBJ2-2, with 7 bases matching TRBD1. V lost 3 bases, J lost 4 bases, and 8 bases stayed unmatched. This CDR3 contains 16 residues. Germline V lookup: CDR1 MGHRA, CDR2 YSYEKL. The CDR3 DNA reads TGCGCCAGCAGCCATTACTATGCAGGGGGCACCGGGGAGCTGTTTTTT. Its protein product is CASSHYYAGGTGELFF.

The rearrangement links TRBV11-2 to TRBJ2-2; D gene unclear. CDR1 and CDR2 (germline): SGHAT, FQNNGV. The V end lost 4 bases, the J end lost 4 bases, and 10 bases lay between the germline ends. This CDR3 spans 14 amino acids. DNA for the CDR3: TGTGCCAGCAGCTCCGGGCAGCCCACCGGGGAGCTGTTTTTT. Its translation is CASSSGQPTGELFF.

This chain uses TRBV7-9 with TRBJ1-2, with 7 bases lining up with TRBD1. Germline values: CDR1 SEHNR, CDR2 FQNEAQ (reference sequence). CDR3 length: 14 residues. V shed 1 base and J 6 bases; nucleotides not matched to a gene: 5. CDR3 amino acids: CASSLVGTVHGYTF. CDR3 nucleotide sequence: TGTGCCAGCAGCTTAGTTGGGACAGTTCATGGCTACACCTTC.

The chain's CDR3 is CASSRRGRSTDTQYF. CDR3 nucleotides: TGTGCCAGCAGCCGGCGGGGGCGCAGCACAGATACGCAGTATTTT. The V call is TRBV14, the J call TRBJ2-3, with TRBD2 as a possible D gene (7 bases). Germline-derived CDR1 and CDR2 are SGHDN and FVKESK. Deletions cut 4 bases from V and 0 bases from J, with 11 bases between. The CDR3 length is 15 residues.

This rearrangement joins TRBV29-1 to TRBJ1-1; D gene ambiguous. V lost 6 bases and J lost 5, with 7 bases in between. Germline assignment: CDR1 SQVTM and CDR2 ANQGSEA. The CDR3 extends over 10 amino acids. The CDR3 protein is CSVRITEAFF. For the CDR3, the DNA is TGCAGCGTCCGAATAACTGAAGCTTTCTTT. The full variable domain, with the rest looked up from reference TRBV29-1 and TRBJ1-1, is SAVISQKPSRDICQRGTSLTIQCQVDSQVTMMFWYRQQPGQSLTLIATANQGSEATYESGFVIDKFPISRPNLTFSTLTVSNMSPEDSSIYLCSVRITEAFFGQGTRLTVV.

The chain carries TRBV9 and TRBJ1-2; TRBD1 matches 7 bases. Germline CDR1 and CDR2: SGDLS and YYNGEE. This CDR3 is 15 amino acids long. The trim removed 3 bases at V and 2 bases at J, leaving 7 bases unmatched. In nucleotides, the CDR3 is TGTGCCAGCAGCGAGGGCCAGGGGGGGAACTATGGCTACACCTTC. Amino acid sequence: CASSEGQGGNYGYTF.

The V call is TRBV20-1, the J call TRBJ2-7; D possibly matches TRBD1 or TRBD2 (5 bases each). The germline V gene has CDR1 DFQATT and CDR2 SNEGSKA (reference sequence). V lost 2 bases and J lost 2, with 7 bases in between. The CDR3 has 12 residues. The CDR3 coding sequence is TGCAGTGCTAGATGGGGGACCTACGAGCAGTACTTC. The encoded protein is CSARWGTYEQYF.

V usage is TRBV5-6 and J usage is TRBJ1-1; D not certain. The V end lost 2 bases, the J end lost 3 bases, and 8 bases lay between the germline ends. CDR3 length: 13 amino acids. Germline lookup yields CDR1 SGHDT and CDR2 YYEEEE. The CDR3 loop is CASSLWDDTEAFF. CDR3 in DNA: TGTGCCAGCAGCTTATGGGATGACACTGAAGCTTTCTTT.

The chain joins TRBV5-1 to TRBJ2-3, with 7 bases matching TRBD1. The V gene end was trimmed by 0 bases and the J gene end by 5 bases; junction bases not matched to a gene: 6. Germline lookup yields CDR1 SGHRS and CDR2 YFSETQ. The CDR3 sequence is 15 residues long. The chain's CDR3 is CASSLGQGDRDTQYF. CDR3 nucleotides: TGCGCCAGCAGCTTGGGCCAGGGGGATCGAGATACGCAGTATTTT.

The V and J genes are TRBV27 and TRBJ2-5, with D perhaps assigned TRBD1 or TRBD2 (5 bases each). V lost 4 bases, J lost 5 bases, and 17 bases lay in between. The CDR3 covers 15 residues. The V gene's germline CDR1 is MNHEY and CDR2 SMNVEV (reference sequence). Written as DNA, the CDR3 is TGTGCCAGCAGTTCCATCCGGGACCCAACGGAGACCCAGTACTTC. Its protein is CASSSIRDPTETQYF.

The gene calls are TRBV18 and TRBJ2-5; 9 bases line up with TRBD2. V was clipped by 4 bases and J by 3 bases; unmatched bases: 3. Germline V gene data show CDR1 as KGHSH and CDR2 as LQKENI. This CDR3 contains 14 residues. Here the CDR3 reads CASSLSSGKETQYF. The CDR3 bases are TGTGCCAGCTCACTATCTAGCGGGAAAGAGACCCAGTACTTC. The whole variable domain, filled in from reference TRBV18 and TRBJ2-5, reads NAGVMQNPRHLVRRRGQEARLRCSPMKGHSHVYWYRQLPEEGLKFMVYLQKENIIDESGMPKERFSAEFPKEGPSILRIQQVVRGDSAAYFCASSLSSGKETQYFGPGTRLLVL.

This chain connects TRBV7-9 to TRBJ2-7, with a tentative D call TRBD2 (5 bases). The CDR3 runs 16 residues. Germline V CDR1 and CDR2: SEHNR, FQNEAQ (reference sequence). Deletions cut 4 bases from V and 3 bases from J, with 19 bases between. CDR3 bases: TGTGCCAGCAGCTCTCCCATCGGGGTCCGAGACTACGAGCAGTACTTC. Its translation: CASSSPIGVRDYEQYF.

This clonotype was seen once. V gene TRBV7-8 combines with J gene TRBJ1-1; a weak D match, TRBD1 (5 bases). V lost 1 base and J 2 bases, leaving 11 bases between the germline ends. The germline CDR1 and CDR2 sequences are SGHVS and FQNEAQ. The CDR3 is made up of 15 amino acids. The CDR3 DNA sequence: TGTGCCAGCAGCTTAGTTGAACGGACAAACACTGAAGCTTTCTTT. Its protein is CASSLVERTNTEAFF.

This chain uses TRBV2 with TRBJ1-2; D gene unclear. This CDR3 is 11 amino acids long. Trimming took off 8 bases at V and 8 bases at J, with 12 bases between the two ends. Germline CDR1 SNHLY, CDR2 FYNNEI. The DNA of the CDR3 is TGTGCCAGCGCCGGGTTGGAAGGCTACACCTTC. This translates into CASAGLEGYTF.

V and J are TRBV4-1 and TRBJ1-1; D might be TRBD1 (6 bases). CDR1 and CDR2 (germline): MGHRA, YSYEKL. Trimming removed 3 bases from V and 5 bases from J, with 13 bases in between. This CDR3 has 14 residues. The CDR3 loop reads CASSHPPGETEAFF. CDR3 nucleotide sequence: TGCGCCAGCAGCCACCCCCCAGGGGAGACTGAAGCTTTCTTT.